Here is one TCR beta chain with its context. The sample is drawn from a study of blood T cell repertoires in COVID-19. Generated by immunoSEQ multiplex PCR, the TCRdb table keeps only in-frame clones and is missing some. The sample contains 67,000 or so clones, around 85% of which appear only once. The specimen sequenced was peripheral blood. This TCR derives from a man between 65 and 79 years old with acute or convalescent COVID-19.

CDR3 DNA sequence: TGTGCCAGCAGCTTAGGGACAGAAAACTATGGCTACACCTTC. Translation: CASSLGTENYGYTF. The V gene is TRBV7-2, the J gene TRBJ1-2; a possible D gene is TRBD1 (6 bases). Germline loops: CDR1 SGHTA, CDR2 FQGNSA. V shed 1 base and J shed 2 bases, with 8 bases lying between them. The CDR3 has 14 residues.